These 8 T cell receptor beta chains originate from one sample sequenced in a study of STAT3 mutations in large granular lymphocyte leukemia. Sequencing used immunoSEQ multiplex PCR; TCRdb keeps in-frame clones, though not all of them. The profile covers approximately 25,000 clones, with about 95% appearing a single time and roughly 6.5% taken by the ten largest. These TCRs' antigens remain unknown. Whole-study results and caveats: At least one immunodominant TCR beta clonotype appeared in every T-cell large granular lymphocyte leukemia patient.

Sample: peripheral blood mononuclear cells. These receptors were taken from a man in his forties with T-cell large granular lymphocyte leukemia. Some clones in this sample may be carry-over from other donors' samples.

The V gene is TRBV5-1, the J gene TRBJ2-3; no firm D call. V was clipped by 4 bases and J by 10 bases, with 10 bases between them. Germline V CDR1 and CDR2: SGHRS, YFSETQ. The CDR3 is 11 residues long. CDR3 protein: CASSPDGAQYF. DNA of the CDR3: TGCGCCAGCAGCCCCGACGGTGCGCAGTATTTT.

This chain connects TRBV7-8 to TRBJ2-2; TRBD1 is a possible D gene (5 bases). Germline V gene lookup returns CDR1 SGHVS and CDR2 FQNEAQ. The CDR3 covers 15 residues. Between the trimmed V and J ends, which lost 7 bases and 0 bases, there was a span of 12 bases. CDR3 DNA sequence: TGTGCCAGCAACCACAGGACCGCGAACACCGGGGAGCTGTTTTTT. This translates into CASNHRTANTGELFF.

In DNA form, the CDR3 reads TGCGCCAGCAGGGGCGGGGGCGACTATGGCTACACCTTC. This encodes CASRGGGDYGYTF. The V and J genes are TRBV5-1 and TRBJ1-2, with D perhaps TRBD1 (6 bases). The CDR3 totals 13 residues. Looked up from germline, CDR1 is SGHRS and CDR2 is YFSETQ. V lost 5 bases to trimming and J lost 3 bases, with 11 bases between them. The full variable domain, with the rest looked up from reference TRBV5-1 and TRBJ1-2, is KAGVTQTPRYLIKTRGQQVTLSCSPISGHRSVSWYQQTPGQGLQFLFEYFSETQRNKGNFPGRFSGRQFSNSRSEMNVSTLELGDSALYLCASRGGGDYGYTFGSGTRLTVV.

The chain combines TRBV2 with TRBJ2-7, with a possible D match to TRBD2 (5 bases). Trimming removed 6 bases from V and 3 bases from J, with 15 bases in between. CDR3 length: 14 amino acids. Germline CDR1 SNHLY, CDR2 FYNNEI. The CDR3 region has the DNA TGTGCCAGCAGCCTAGGACTGAGGGACTACGAGCAGTACTTC. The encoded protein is CASSLGLRDYEQYF.

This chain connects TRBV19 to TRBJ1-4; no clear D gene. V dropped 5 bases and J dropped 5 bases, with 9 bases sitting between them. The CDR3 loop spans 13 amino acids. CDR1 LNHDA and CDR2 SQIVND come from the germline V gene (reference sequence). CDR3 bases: TGTGCCAGTAGTTGGTCGGGAAATGAAAAACTGTTTTTT. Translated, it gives CASSWSGNEKLFF.

The CDR3 region is CASSSPSSGDTQYF. For the CDR3, the DNA is TGTGCCAGCAGCTCCCCGAGTTCTGGGGATACGCAGTATTTT. V gene TRBV5-4 combines with J gene TRBJ2-3, with D uncertain. The germline V and J ends were trimmed by 3 bases and 6 bases, with 14 bases remaining between them. The CDR3 totals 14 residues. Looked up from germline, CDR1 is SGHNT and CDR2 is YYREEE (reference sequence).

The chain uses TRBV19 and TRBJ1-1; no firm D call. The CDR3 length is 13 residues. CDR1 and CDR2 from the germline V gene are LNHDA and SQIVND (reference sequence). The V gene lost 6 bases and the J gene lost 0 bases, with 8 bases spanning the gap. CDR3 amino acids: CASSLSLNTEAFF. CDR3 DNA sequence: TGTGCCAGTAGCCTTAGTCTGAACACTGAAGCTTTCTTT. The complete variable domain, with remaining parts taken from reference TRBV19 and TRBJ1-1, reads DGGITQSPKYLFRKEGQNVTLSCEQNLNHDAMYWYRQDPGQGLRLIYYSQIVNDFQKGDIAEGYSVSREKKESFPLTVTSAQKNPTAFYLCASSLSLNTEAFFGQGTRLTVV.

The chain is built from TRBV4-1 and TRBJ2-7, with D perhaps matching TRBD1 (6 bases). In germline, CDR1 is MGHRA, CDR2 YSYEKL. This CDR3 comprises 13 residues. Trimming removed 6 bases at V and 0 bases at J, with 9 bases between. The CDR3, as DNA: TGCGCCAGCAGAAGGGGGAGCTCCTACGAGCAGTACTTC. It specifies CASRRGSSYEQYF.